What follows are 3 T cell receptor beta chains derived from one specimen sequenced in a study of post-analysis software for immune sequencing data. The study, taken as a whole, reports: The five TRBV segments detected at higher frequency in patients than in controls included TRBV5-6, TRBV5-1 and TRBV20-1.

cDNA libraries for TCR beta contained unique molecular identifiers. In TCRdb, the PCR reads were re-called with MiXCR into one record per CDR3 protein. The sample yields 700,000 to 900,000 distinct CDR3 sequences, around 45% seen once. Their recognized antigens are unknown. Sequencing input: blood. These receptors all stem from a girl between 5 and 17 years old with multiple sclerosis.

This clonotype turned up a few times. CDR3 loop: CSALSGRSSYEQYF. The CDR3 DNA is TGCAGTGCCCTAAGCGGGAGGAGCTCCTACGAGCAGTACTTC. The chain links TRBV20-1 to TRBJ2-7; 9 bases map to TRBD2. Germline values: CDR1 DFQATT, CDR2 SNEGSKA (reference sequence). The CDR3 has 14 amino acids. V was clipped by 6 bases and J by 0 bases; unmatched bases: 6.

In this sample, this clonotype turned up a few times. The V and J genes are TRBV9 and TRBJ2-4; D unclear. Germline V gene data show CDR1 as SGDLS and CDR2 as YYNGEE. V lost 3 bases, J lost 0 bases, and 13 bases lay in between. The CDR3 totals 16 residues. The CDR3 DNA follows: TGTGCCAGCAGCGGTACAGAAACCCTAGCCAAAAACATTCAGTACTTC. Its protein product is CASSGTETLAKNIQYF.

The CDR3 loop reads CASSLSSGVGGYTF. DNA of the CDR3: TGTGCCAGCAGTTTATCCTCAGGGGTAGGGGGCTACACCTTC. The V gene is TRBV27, the J gene TRBJ1-2; D is possibly TRBD1 (6 bases). V gave up 0 bases and J gave up 8 bases, with 13 bases separating them. The CDR3 consists of 14 residues. Germline V gives CDR1 MNHEY, CDR2 SMNVEV (reference sequence).